Presented here are 12 T cell receptor beta chains from one specimen sequenced in a study of control samples from healthy donors and cancer patients. TCRdb's copy holds only in-frame clones and misses some; the assay was immunoSEQ multiplex PCR. The sample has roughly 95,000 clones; roughly 90% are singletons. The sequenced sample was blood. The receptors here all came from a woman younger than 45 in good health.

The genes are TRBV2 and TRBJ1-2; 8 bases agree with TRBD1. The CDR3 is made up of 11 amino acids. CDR1 and CDR2 from the germline V gene are SNHLY and FYNNEI. The V and J ends lost 10 bases and 6 bases, in that order; junction bases with no gene match: 4. The CDR3 loop reads CAKDRDDGYTF. Here the CDR3 DNA reads TGTGCCAAGGACAGGGATGATGGCTACACCTTC.

The rearrangement joins TRBV5-5 to TRBJ2-7; TRBD2 aligns across 10 bases. The CDR3 extends over 18 amino acids. V lost 6 bases and J lost 2; bases outside the gene matches: 17. Germline CDR1 reads SGHKS; CDR2 reads YYEKEE (reference sequence). CDR3 bases: TGTGCCAGCAACACCCGAGCGGGAGGGCCAGATCAGGCCTACGAGCAGTACTTC. It is translated as CASNTRAGGPDQAYEQYF.

The J gene is TRBJ2-5, the V gene TRBV12-3 or TRBV12-4, with D possibly being TRBD1 (6 bases). The CDR3 extends over 11 amino acids. Trimming pared 6 bases from V and 4 bases from J, leaving 6 bases between. The CDR3 loop reads CASSRGETQYF. Written as DNA, the CDR3 is TGTGCCAGCAGCAGGGGAGAGACCCAGTACTTC.

A single count supports this clone. The chain has TRBV6-5 and TRBJ1-5, with D unresolved. CDR1 MNHEY and CDR2 SVGAGI come from the germline V gene. This CDR3 spans 13 amino acids. Between the trimmed V and J ends, which lost 6 bases and 0 bases, there was a span of 6 bases. The DNA of the CDR3 is TGTGCCAGCAGGTGGGATAGCAATCAGCCCCAGCATTTT. Protein sequence: CASRWDSNQPQHF.

V and J are TRBV30 and TRBJ1-2; tentative D call: TRBD1 (6 bases). This CDR3 is 13 amino acids long. Trimming took off 5 bases at V and 0 bases at J, with 10 bases between the two ends. Germline CDR1 and CDR2: GTSNPN and SVGIG (reference sequence). Here the CDR3 reads CAWGGRANYGYTF. In nucleotides, the CDR3 is TGTGCCTGGGGGGGGCGGGCTAACTATGGCTACACCTTC.

The rearrangement joins TRBV5-4 to TRBJ2-7, with D perhaps given as TRBD1 or TRBD2 (5 bases each). Per germline, CDR1 SGHNT and CDR2 YYREEE (reference sequence). V lost 3 bases and J lost 3, with 13 bases in between. The CDR3 length is 14 residues. Here the CDR3 reads CASSSPGPLYEQYF. The CDR3 DNA reads as TGTGCCAGCAGCTCACCGGGACCTCTCTACGAGCAGTACTTC.

This chain connects TRBV24-1 to TRBJ1-5; no definite D call. V lost 10 bases and J 5 bases, leaving 17 bases between the germline ends. CDR3 length: 14 amino acids. The germline gives CDR1 KGHDR, CDR2 SFDVKD. CDR3 coding DNA: TGTGCCACTATCGAGGGCTCTTCCTATCAGCCCCAGCATTTT. Translated, it gives CATIEGSSYQPQHF.

The chain carries TRBV14 and TRBJ1-3, with 7 positions matching TRBD1. Looked up from germline, CDR1 is SGHDN and CDR2 is FVKESK. CDR3 length equals 15 residues. The V gene end was trimmed by 4 bases and the J gene end by 0 bases; junction bases not matched to a gene: 3. The CDR3 region is CASSRQGTSGNTIYF. The CDR3 coding sequence is TGTGCCAGCAGCCGACAGGGCACCTCTGGAAACACCATATATTTT.

The rearrangement joins TRBV7-9 to TRBJ1-4; D may be TRBD1 (6 bases). Germline loops: CDR1 SEHNR, CDR2 FQNEAQ (reference sequence). CDR3 length equals 15 residues. Trimming removed 6 bases from V and 4 bases from J, with 15 bases in between. The CDR3 protein is CASSPNRAYNEKLFF. As DNA, the CDR3 is TGTGCCAGCAGTCCGAACAGGGCCTATAATGAAAAACTGTTTTTT.

The chain joins TRBV5-1 to TRBJ1-2; 9 bases are shared with TRBD1. The CDR3 has 18 residues. V trimming: 4 bases; J trimming: 2 bases; junction bases outside the gene matches: 15. Germline CDR1 reads SGHRS; CDR2 reads YFSETQ. CDR3 amino acids: CASSPNSGTGIVNYGYTF. The CDR3 region has the DNA TGCGCCAGCAGCCCAAACTCCGGGACAGGGATCGTCAACTATGGCTACACCTTC.

The chain joins TRBV28 to TRBJ1-6, with 9 bases fitting TRBD1. This CDR3 region has 16 residues. V was pared by 2 bases and J by 9 bases, with 8 bases of the junction left unmatched. Germline V CDR1 and CDR2: MDHEN, SYDVKM. CDR3 amino acids: CASSLAAGTGISPLHF. CDR3 nucleotide sequence: TGTGCCAGCAGTTTAGCAGCCGGGACAGGGATTTCACCCCTCCACTTT.

Regarding this clone: Germline and junction disagree at one end, which may indicate a read error. The chain links TRBV6-6 to TRBJ1-4, with D possibly TRBD1 on 6 matching bases. The CDR3 has 14 amino acids. CDR1 and CDR2 from the germline V gene are MNHNY and SVGAGI (reference sequence). CDR3 region: CASSPEGGNKKLFF. In nucleotides, the CDR3 is TGTGCCAGCAGCCCCGAGGGGGGTAATAAAAAACTGTTTTTT.